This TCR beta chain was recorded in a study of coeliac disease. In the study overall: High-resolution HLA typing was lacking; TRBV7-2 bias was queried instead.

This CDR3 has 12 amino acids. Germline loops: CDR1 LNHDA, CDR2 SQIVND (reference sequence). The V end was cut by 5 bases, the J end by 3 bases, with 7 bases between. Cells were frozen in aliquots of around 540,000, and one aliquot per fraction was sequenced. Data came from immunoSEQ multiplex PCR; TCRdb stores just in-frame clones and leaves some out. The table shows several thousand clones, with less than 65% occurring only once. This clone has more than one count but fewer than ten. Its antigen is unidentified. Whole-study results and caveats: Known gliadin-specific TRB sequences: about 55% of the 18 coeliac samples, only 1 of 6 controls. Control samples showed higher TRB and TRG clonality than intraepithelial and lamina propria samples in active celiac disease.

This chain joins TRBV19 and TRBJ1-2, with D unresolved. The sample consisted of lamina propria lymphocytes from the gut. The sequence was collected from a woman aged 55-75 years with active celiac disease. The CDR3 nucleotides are TGTGCCAGTAGTGAGGACTACTATGGCTACACCTTC. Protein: CASSEDYYGYTF.